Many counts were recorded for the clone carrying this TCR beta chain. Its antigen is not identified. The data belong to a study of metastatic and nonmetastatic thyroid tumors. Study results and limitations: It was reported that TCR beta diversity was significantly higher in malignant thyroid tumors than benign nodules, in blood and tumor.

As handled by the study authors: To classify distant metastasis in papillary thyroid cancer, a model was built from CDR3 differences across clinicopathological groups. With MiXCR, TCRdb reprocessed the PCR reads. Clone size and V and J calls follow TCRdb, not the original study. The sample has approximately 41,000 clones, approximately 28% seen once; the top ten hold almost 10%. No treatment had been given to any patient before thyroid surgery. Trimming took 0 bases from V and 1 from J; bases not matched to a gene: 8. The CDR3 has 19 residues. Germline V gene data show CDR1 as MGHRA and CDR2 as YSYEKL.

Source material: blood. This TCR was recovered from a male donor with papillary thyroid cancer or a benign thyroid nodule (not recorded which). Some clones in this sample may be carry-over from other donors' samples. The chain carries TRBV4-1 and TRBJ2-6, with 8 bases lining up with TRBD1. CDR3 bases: TGCGCCAGCAGCCAAGACCCCCACAGGGGGATATCTGGGGCCAACGTCCTGACTTTC. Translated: CASSQDPHRGISGANVLTF.